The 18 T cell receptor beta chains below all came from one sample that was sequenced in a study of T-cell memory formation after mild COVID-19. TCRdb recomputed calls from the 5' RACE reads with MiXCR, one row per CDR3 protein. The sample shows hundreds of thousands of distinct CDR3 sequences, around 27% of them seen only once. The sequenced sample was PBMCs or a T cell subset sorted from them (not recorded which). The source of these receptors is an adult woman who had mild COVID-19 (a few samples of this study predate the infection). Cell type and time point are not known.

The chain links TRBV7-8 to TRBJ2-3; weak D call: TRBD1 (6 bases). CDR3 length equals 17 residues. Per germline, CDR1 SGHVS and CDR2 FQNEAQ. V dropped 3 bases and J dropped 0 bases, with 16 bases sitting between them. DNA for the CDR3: TGTGCCAGCAGCTTCACCGGGACACCATCTAGCACAGATACGCAGTATTTT. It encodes CASSFTGTPSSTDTQYF.

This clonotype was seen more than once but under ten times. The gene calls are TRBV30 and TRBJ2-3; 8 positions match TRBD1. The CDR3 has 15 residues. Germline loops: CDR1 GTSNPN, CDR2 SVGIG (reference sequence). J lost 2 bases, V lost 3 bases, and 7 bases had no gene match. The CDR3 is CAWSVGTGLTDTQYF. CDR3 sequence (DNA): TGTGCCTGGAGCGTCGGGACAGGACTCACAGATACGCAGTATTTT. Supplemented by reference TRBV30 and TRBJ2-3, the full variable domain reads SQTIHQWPATLVQPVGSPLSLECTVEGTSNPNLYWYRQAAGRGLQLLFYSVGIGQISSEVPQNLSASRPQDRQFILSSKKLLLSDSGFYLCAWSVGTGLTDTQYFGPGTRLTVL.

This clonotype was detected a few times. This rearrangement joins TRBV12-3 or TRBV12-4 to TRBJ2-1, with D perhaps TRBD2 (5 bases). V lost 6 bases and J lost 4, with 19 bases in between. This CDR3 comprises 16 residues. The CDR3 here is CASSRRVGGPYNEQFF. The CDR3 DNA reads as TGTGCCAGCAGCCGTCGAGTAGGAGGCCCATACAATGAGCAGTTCTTC.

This CDR3 reads CASSPLLAGATYEQYF. The CDR3 DNA reads TGTGCCAGCAGCCCCTTACTAGCGGGAGCAACCTACGAGCAGTACTTC. The gene calls are TRBV7-6 and TRBJ2-7, with TRBD2 matching 11 bases. After removal of 5 bases from V and 2 bases from J, the junction contained 8 bases not matched to a gene. From germline, CDR1 is SGHVS and CDR2 FNYEAQ. The CDR3 is 16 amino acids.

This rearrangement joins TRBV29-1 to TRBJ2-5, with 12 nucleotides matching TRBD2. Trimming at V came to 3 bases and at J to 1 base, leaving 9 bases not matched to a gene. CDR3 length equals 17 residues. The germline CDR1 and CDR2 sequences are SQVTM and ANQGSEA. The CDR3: CSVDGVGLAGSQETQYF. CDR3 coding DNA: TGCAGCGTTGATGGGGTTGGACTAGCGGGAAGCCAAGAGACCCAGTACTTC.

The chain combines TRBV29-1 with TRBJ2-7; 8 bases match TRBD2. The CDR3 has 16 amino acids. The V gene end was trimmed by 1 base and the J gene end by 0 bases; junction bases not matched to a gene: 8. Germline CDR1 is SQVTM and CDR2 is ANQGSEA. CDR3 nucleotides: TGCAGCGTTGAAGGGGTCCCCGGGACTAGCTCCTACGAGCAGTACTTC. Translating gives CSVEGVPGTSSYEQYF.

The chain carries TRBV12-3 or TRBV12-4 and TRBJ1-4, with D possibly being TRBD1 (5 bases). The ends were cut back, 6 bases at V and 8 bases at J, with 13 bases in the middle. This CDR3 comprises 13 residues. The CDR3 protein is CASRTQVGEKLFF. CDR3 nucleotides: TGTGCCAGCAGAACACAGGTCGGGGAAAAACTGTTTTTT.

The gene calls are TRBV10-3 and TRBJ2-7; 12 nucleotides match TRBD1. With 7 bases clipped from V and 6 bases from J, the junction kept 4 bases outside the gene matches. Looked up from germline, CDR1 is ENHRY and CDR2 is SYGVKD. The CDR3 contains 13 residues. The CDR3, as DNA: TGTGCCATCATGGGACAGGGGGCGGGCGAGCAGTACTTC. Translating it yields CAIMGQGAGEQYF.

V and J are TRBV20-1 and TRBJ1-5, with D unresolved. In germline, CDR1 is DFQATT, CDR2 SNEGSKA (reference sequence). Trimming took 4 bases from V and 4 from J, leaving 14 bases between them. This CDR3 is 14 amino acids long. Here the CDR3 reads CSATVTDQNQPQHF. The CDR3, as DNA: TGCAGTGCTACCGTGACGGATCAAAATCAGCCCCAGCATTTT.

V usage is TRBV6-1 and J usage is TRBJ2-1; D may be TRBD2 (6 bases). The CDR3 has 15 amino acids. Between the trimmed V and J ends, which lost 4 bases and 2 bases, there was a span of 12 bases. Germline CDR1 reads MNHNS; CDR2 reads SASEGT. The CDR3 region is CASSVAGGTYNEQFF. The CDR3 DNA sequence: TGTGCCAGCAGTGTTGCAGGAGGGACCTACAATGAGCAGTTCTTC.

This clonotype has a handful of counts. Here the CDR3 DNA reads TGTGCCAGCAGCCAAGAGTTGAATCAGCCCCAGCATTTT. It yields the protein CASSQELNQPQHF. The rearrangement joins TRBV3-1 to TRBJ1-5; no clear D gene. V was pared by 0 bases and J by 4 bases, with 4 bases between. Germline lookup yields CDR1 LGHDT and CDR2 YNNKEL (reference sequence). The CDR3 sequence is 13 residues long.

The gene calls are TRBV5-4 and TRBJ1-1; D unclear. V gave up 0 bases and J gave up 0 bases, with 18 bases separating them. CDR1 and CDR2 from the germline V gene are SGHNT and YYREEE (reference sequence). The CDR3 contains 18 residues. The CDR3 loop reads CASSLGQWSVSMNTEAFF. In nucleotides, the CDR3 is TGTGCCAGCAGCTTGGGTCAGTGGTCAGTCTCCATGAACACTGAAGCTTTCTTT.

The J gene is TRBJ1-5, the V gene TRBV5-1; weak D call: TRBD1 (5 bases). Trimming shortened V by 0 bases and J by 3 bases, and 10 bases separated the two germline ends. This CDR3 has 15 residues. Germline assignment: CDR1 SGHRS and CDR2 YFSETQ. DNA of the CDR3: TGCGCCAGCAGCTTGGGGGGGACCGACAATCAGCCCCAGCATTTT. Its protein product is CASSLGGTDNQPQHF.

The CDR3 nucleotides read TGCGCCAGCAGCCTGGCGGAGGGGATAAATTCACCCCTCCACTTT. As protein: CASSLAEGINSPLHF. The V and J genes are TRBV4-1 and TRBJ1-6, with D tentatively TRBD1 (5 bases). This CDR3 spans 15 amino acids. Looked up from germline, CDR1 is MGHRA and CDR2 is YSYEKL. V gave up 4 bases and J gave up 7 bases, with 14 bases separating them.

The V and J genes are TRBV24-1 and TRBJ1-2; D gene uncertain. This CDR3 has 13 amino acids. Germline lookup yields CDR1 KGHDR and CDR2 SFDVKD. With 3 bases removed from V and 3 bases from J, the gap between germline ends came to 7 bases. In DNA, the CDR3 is TGTGCCACCAGTGATGCGTGGGACTATGGCTACACCTTC. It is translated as CATSDAWDYGYTF.

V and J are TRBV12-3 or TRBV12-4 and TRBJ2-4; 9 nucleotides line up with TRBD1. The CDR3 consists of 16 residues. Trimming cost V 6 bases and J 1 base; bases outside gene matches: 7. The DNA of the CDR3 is TGTGCCAGCAGCTCACAGGGGGCGGGGGCCAAAAACATTCAGTACTTC. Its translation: CASSSQGAGAKNIQYF.

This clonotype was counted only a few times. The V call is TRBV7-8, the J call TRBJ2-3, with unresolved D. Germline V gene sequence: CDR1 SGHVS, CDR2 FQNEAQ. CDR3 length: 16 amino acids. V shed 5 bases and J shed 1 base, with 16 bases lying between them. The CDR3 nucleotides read TGTGCCAGCAGCCCCCTTGAGTTCGCTGGCACAGATACGCAGTATTTT. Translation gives CASSPLEFAGTDTQYF.

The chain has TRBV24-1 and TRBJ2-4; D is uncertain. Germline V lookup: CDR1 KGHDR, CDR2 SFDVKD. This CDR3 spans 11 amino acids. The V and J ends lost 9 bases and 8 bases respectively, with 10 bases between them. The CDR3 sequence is CATAHQDIQYF. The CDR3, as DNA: TGTGCCACCGCCCACCAGGACATTCAGTACTTC.